Presented here are 27 T cell receptor beta chains from one specimen sequenced in a study of shared clonotypes between healthy human individuals. Clones were sequenced by immunoSEQ multiplex PCR, and TCRdb holds only the in-frame ones, with some missing. The sample has millions of clones, approximately 92% seen once. The sequenced sample consisted of naive CD4+ T cells sorted from blood. Regarding subset: CD45RA+ positively selected. The receptors come from a man aged 18 to 35 in good health.

The V gene is TRBV5-1, the J gene TRBJ2-5; 9 bases fit TRBD1. Per the germline V gene, CDR1 is SGHRS and CDR2 is YFSETQ. The CDR3 contains 15 residues. V was pared by 4 bases and J by 4 bases, with 8 bases of the junction left unmatched. The DNA for the CDR3 is TGCGCCAGCAGCCTGACAGGGGGGGGCGGAGAGACCCAGTACTTC. Encoded protein: CASSLTGGGGETQYF.

The V call is TRBV10-3, the J call TRBJ2-7, with 9 bases lining up with TRBD1. The germline V gene has CDR1 ENHRY and CDR2 SYGVKD. With V trimmed by 4 bases and J by 6 bases, 10 bases remained unmatched. This CDR3 comprises 15 residues. The CDR3 reads CAISVSGTGQGEQYF. CDR3 DNA: TGTGCCATCAGTGTATCCGGGACAGGGCAAGGCGAGCAGTACTTC.

This clone was counted only a few times. The same CDR3 arises from other DNA sequences in this sample as well. The J gene is TRBJ2-2, the V gene TRBV7-9; D not resolved. CDR3 length equals 13 residues. The germline gives CDR1 SEHNR, CDR2 FQNEAQ (reference sequence). Trimming removed 1 base from V and 4 bases from J, with 4 bases in between. CDR3 in DNA: TGTGCCAGCAGCTTAGACCCCACCGGGGAGCTGTTTTTT. Residues: CASSLDPTGELFF.

This clone is a singleton in its sample. Other DNA sequences in the same sample also yield this CDR3. In DNA form, the CDR3 reads TGTGCCAGCAGCGTCGGGACAGGGTCCTACAATGAGCAGTTCTTC. Protein sequence: CASSVGTGSYNEQFF. The chain couples TRBV9 to TRBJ2-1, with TRBD1 matching 9 bases. CDR3 length: 15 amino acids. Germline loops: CDR1 SGDLS, CDR2 YYNGEE. Trimming removed 2 bases from V and 1 base from J; junction bases left unmatched: 1.

The CDR3 DNA follows: TGTGCCAGCGGGGACAGTCTCTACGAGCAGTACTTC. Amino acids: CASGDSLYEQYF. The V call is TRBV6-1, the J call TRBJ2-7; 7 bases map to TRBD1. Germline loops: CDR1 MNHNS, CDR2 SASEGT. This CDR3 spans 12 amino acids. V lost 8 bases to trimming and J lost 3 bases; unmatched junction nucleotides: 4.

The chain couples TRBV13 to TRBJ1-5; maybe TRBD1 (5 bases). This CDR3 is built from 15 residues. Trimming took off 5 bases at V and 2 bases at J, with 13 bases between the two ends. CDR1 is PRHDT and CDR2 is FYEKMQ in the germline V gene (reference sequence). CDR3 nucleotides: TGTGCCAGCAGCCTCAACGGCAGGGGCAATCAGCCCCAGCATTTT. Translating gives CASSLNGRGNQPQHF.

V usage is TRBV28 and J usage is TRBJ2-2; 11 positions match TRBD1. The CDR3 has 16 residues. Germline CDR1 reads MDHEN; CDR2 reads SYDVKM. Germline trimming cut 6 bases from V and 5 bases from J; bases unmatched to any gene: 8. CDR3 sequence reads: CASSSWTGGKTGELFF. The CDR3, as DNA: TGTGCCAGCAGCTCGTGGACAGGGGGCAAGACCGGGGAGCTGTTTTTT.

The rearrangement links TRBV7-2 to TRBJ1-1; D not resolved. V gave up 5 bases and J gave up 5 bases, with 9 bases separating them. The CDR3 is 12 amino acids. Germline-derived CDR1 and CDR2 are SGHTA and FQGNSA. In DNA, the CDR3 is TGTGCCAGCAGCCGGTGGAGTACTGAAGCTTTCTTT. Residues: CASSRWSTEAFF.

The chain uses TRBV30 and TRBJ2-7; 7 bases map to TRBD1. This CDR3 region has 13 residues. V was pared by 4 bases and J by 5 bases, with 8 bases of the junction left unmatched. Germline V CDR1 and CDR2: GTSNPN, SVGIG (reference sequence). CDR3 bases: TGTGCCTGGATACACAGGGGTGGAAACGAGCAGTACTTC. Translated, it gives CAWIHRGGNEQYF. The full variable domain, rest sourced from reference TRBV30 and TRBJ2-7, is SQTIHQWPATLVQPVGSPLSLECTVEGTSNPNLYWYRQAAGRGLQLLFYSVGIGQISSEVPQNLSASRPQDRQFILSSKKLLLSDSGFYLCAWIHRGGNEQYFGPGTRLTVT.

This chain links TRBV9 with TRBJ2-2; 9 nucleotides align to TRBD1. Trimming at V came to 6 bases and at J to 7 bases, leaving 10 bases not matched to a gene. The CDR3 loop spans 15 amino acids. Germline V gene sequence: CDR1 SGDLS, CDR2 YYNGEE. The CDR3 bases are TGTGCCAGCACCCCCGGGACAGGGCAGGGCGGGGAGCTGTTTTTT. It is translated as CASTPGTGQGGELFF.

This clone has a handful of counts. Other DNA sequences within the sample encode an identical CDR3. CDR3 in DNA: TGTGCCAGCAGCTTAGGACTAGCGGGCTACGAGCAGTACTTC. Amino acid sequence: CASSLGLAGYEQYF. This sequence joins TRBV11-2 and TRBJ2-7; 10 positions agree with TRBD2. V lost 1 base and J lost 3; bases outside the gene matches: 0. The germline V gene encodes CDR1 SGHAT and CDR2 FQNNGV. The CDR3 extends over 14 amino acids.

V gene TRBV2 combines with J gene TRBJ2-1; D unclear. V dropped 4 bases and J dropped 3 bases, with 4 bases sitting between them. CDR1 and CDR2 (germline): SNHLY, FYNNEI. The CDR3 consists of 12 residues. The CDR3 here is CASSVYYNEQFF. DNA of the CDR3: TGTGCCAGCAGTGTTTACTACAATGAGCAGTTCTTC.

The rearrangement uses TRBV6-1 and TRBJ2-3, with 8 positions matching TRBD2. Germline V gene lookup returns CDR1 MNHNS and CDR2 SASEGT. J was trimmed by 8 bases and V by 0 bases; bases with no gene match: 7. CDR3 length: 15 amino acids. For the CDR3, the DNA is TGTGCCAGCAGTGAAGCGAGGCTAGCGGGCGCTACGCAGTATTTT. Amino acid sequence: CASSEARLAGATQYF.

The chain couples TRBV29-1 to TRBJ1-1, with 7 bases identical to TRBD1. Germline V gene data show CDR1 as SQVTM and CDR2 as ANQGSEA. V was pared by 7 bases and J by 2 bases, with 4 bases of the junction left unmatched. The CDR3 has 12 amino acids. CDR3 DNA sequence: TGCAGCGCCCGGGACAGTAACACTGAAGCTTTCTTT. It is translated as CSARDSNTEAFF. The complete variable domain, with remaining parts taken from reference TRBV29-1 and TRBJ1-1, reads SAVISQKPSRDICQRGTSLTIQCQVDSQVTMMFWYRQQPGQSLTLIATANQGSEATYESGFVIDKFPISRPNLTFSTLTVSNMSPEDSSIYLCSARDSNTEAFFGQGTRLTVV.

The rearrangement uses TRBV11-3 and TRBJ2-1, with TRBD2 as a possible D gene (6 bases). The length of the CDR3 is 14 residues. Trimming left V 3 bases short and J 0 bases short, with 6 bases between. Per the germline V gene, CDR1 is SGHNT and CDR2 is YENEEA. CDR3 sequence (DNA): TGTGCCAGCAGCTTCGGGAGCTCCTACAATGAGCAGTTCTTC. Its translation: CASSFGSSYNEQFF. The whole variable domain, remainder taken from reference TRBV11-3 and TRBJ2-1, is EAGVVQSPRYKIIEKKQPVAFWCNPISGHNTLYWYLQNLGQGPELLIRYENEEAVDDSQLPKDRFSAERLKGVDSTLKIQPAELGDSAVYLCASSFGSSYNEQFFGPGTRLTVL.

The chain links TRBV30 to TRBJ1-2; tentatively, D is TRBD1 (5 bases). The germline gives CDR1 GTSNPN, CDR2 SVGIG (reference sequence). The CDR3 is made up of 13 amino acids. Trimming stripped 0 bases from V and 1 base from J, with 6 bases between. Written as DNA, the CDR3 is TGTGCCTGGAGTGTAGACAGTAACTATGGCTACACCTTC. Its translation: CAWSVDSNYGYTF.

The chain combines TRBV2 with TRBJ2-4, with 12 bases lining up with TRBD2. This CDR3 has 18 amino acids. CDR1 SNHLY and CDR2 FYNNEI come from the germline V gene. V dropped 3 bases and J dropped 0; count of bases not matched to a gene: 6. This CDR3 reads CASSEASGRGLAKNIQYF. CDR3 coding DNA: TGTGCCAGCAGTGAGGCTAGCGGGAGGGGTCTAGCCAAAAACATTCAGTACTTC.

The chain combines TRBV19 with TRBJ2-3; 10 bases fit TRBD1. V gave up 7 bases and J gave up 1 base; unmatched junction bases: 8. CDR3 size: 16 residues. Germline values: CDR1 LNHDA, CDR2 SQIVND (reference sequence). The CDR3 coding sequence is TGTGCCAGTACCGTGGGCGGGACAGGGGGCACAGATACGCAGTATTTT. Translation gives CASTVGGTGGTDTQYF. Complete variable domain (other parts from reference TRBV19 and TRBJ2-3): DGGITQSPKYLFRKEGQNVTLSCEQNLNHDAMYWYRQDPGQGLRLIYYSQIVNDFQKGDIAEGYSVSREKKESFPLTVTSAQKNPTAFYLCASTVGGTGGTDTQYFGPGTRLTVL.

Concerning this clone: Different DNA sequences within this sample yield the same CDR3. The rearrangement joins TRBV5-1 to TRBJ2-1; 9 positions match TRBD1. Per the germline V gene, CDR1 is SGHRS and CDR2 is YFSETQ. The J segment lost 6 bases and the V segment lost 4 bases, leaving 5 bases of the junction unmatched. This CDR3 region has 14 residues. The CDR3 DNA follows: TGCGCCAGCAGCCCGGGACAGGGTGCCAATGAGCAGTTCTTC. Translating it yields CASSPGQGANEQFF.

This chain connects TRBV6-5 to TRBJ1-1; TRBD1 is a possible D gene (5 bases). The germline V gene encodes CDR1 MNHEY and CDR2 SVGAGI. The CDR3 is 11 amino acids. V lost 8 bases and J lost 7, with 11 bases in between. The CDR3 loop is CASQQRGEAFF. The CDR3 coding sequence is TGTGCCAGCCAACAGAGGGGTGAAGCTTTCTTT.

The chain joins TRBV29-1 to TRBJ2-5; 8 nucleotides align to TRBD1. With V trimmed by 7 bases and J by 5 bases, 9 bases remained unmatched. Germline CDR1 and CDR2: SQVTM and ANQGSEA. CDR3 size: 13 residues. The CDR3 here is CSARAGGAETQYF. For the CDR3, the DNA is TGCAGCGCTAGGGCAGGGGGCGCGGAGACCCAGTACTTC. The variable domain in full, with the rest retrieved from reference TRBV29-1 and TRBJ2-5, is SAVISQKPSRDICQRGTSLTIQCQVDSQVTMMFWYRQQPGQSLTLIATANQGSEATYESGFVIDKFPISRPNLTFSTLTVSNMSPEDSSIYLCSARAGGAETQYFGPGTRLLVL.

The chain links TRBV6-5 to TRBJ2-5; 11 positions agree with TRBD2. With the DNA end fitting TRBJ2-7 better, the J assignment may be wrong. The CDR3 is 15 residues long. The germline CDR1 and CDR2 sequences are MNHEY and SVGAGI. The CDR3 DNA reads as TGTGCCAGCAGGAGGACTAGCGGGTCCTCCTACGAGCAGTACTTC. This encodes CASRRTSGSSYEQYF.

CDR3 in DNA: TGTGCCAGCAGTGCCTTGGGGGGAGCTAATGAAAAACTGTTTTTT. Amino acid sequence: CASSALGGANEKLFF. The rearrangement links TRBV25-1 to TRBJ1-4; TRBD1 might be the D (5 bases). Trimming cost V 4 bases and J 3 bases, with 12 bases left between them. In germline, CDR1 is MGHDK, CDR2 SYGVNS. The CDR3 is 15 residues long.

This clone was counted a few times. The chain recombines TRBV7-6 with TRBJ2-7; 7 bases match TRBD2. The CDR3 sequence is 13 residues long. Germline values: CDR1 SGHVS, CDR2 FNYEAQ. With V trimmed by 0 bases and J by 6 bases, 2 bases remained unmatched. CDR3 amino acids: CASSLASSGEQYF. CDR3 in DNA: TGTGCCAGCAGCTTAGCGTCTAGCGGCGAGCAGTACTTC.

The V gene is TRBV6-5, the J gene TRBJ2-3; TRBD2 might be the D (7 bases). Germline V gene lookup returns CDR1 MNHEY and CDR2 SVGAGI. V was shortened by 6 bases and J by 2 bases, with 15 bases between the two germline ends. This CDR3 is 15 amino acids long. The CDR3 DNA sequence: TGTGCCAGCAGCCGAGGGGGGGCTTTCACAGATACGCAGTATTTT. Protein product: CASSRGGAFTDTQYF.

The chain has TRBV4-3 and TRBJ2-2; maybe TRBD2 (5 bases). V lost 0 bases to trimming and J lost 10 bases, with 15 bases between them. The CDR3 is 15 amino acids. The germline V gene has CDR1 LGHNA and CDR2 YSLEER. The CDR3 region has the DNA TGCGCCAGCAGCCAAGAACCTGGGAGCGTTCAGGAGCTGTTTTTT. This translates into CASSQEPGSVQELFF.

The chain is built from TRBV10-3 and TRBJ2-7, with 7 nucleotides matching TRBD2. Germline V gene sequence: CDR1 ENHRY, CDR2 SYGVKD. The length of the CDR3 is 14 residues. V lost 9 bases to trimming and J lost 7 bases; unmatched junction nucleotides: 15. CDR3 nucleotide sequence: TGTGCCATTAGTACTCCCCGGGAGGCAGGAGAGCAGTACTTC. Its translation is CAISTPREAGEQYF.